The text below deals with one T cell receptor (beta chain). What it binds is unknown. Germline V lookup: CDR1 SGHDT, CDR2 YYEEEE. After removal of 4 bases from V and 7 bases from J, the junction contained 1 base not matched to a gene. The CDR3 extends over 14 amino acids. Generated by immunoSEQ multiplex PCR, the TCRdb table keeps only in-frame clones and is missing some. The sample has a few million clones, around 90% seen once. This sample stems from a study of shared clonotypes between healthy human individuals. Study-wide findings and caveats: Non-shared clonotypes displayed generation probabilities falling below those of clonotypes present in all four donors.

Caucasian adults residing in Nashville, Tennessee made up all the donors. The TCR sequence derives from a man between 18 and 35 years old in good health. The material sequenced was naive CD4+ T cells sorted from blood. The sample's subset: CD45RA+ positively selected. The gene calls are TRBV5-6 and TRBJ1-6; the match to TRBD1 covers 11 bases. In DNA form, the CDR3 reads TGTGCCAGCAGCGGGACAGGGGGAAATTCACCCCTCCACTTT. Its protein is CASSGTGGNSPLHF.